The 5 T cell receptor beta chains reported below all come from one sample, sequenced in a study of cytomegalovirus exposure and HLA in healthy donors. The PCR had 60 Vbeta and 13 Jbeta primers. The protocol was immunoSEQ multiplex PCR, while the TCRdb copy is restricted to in-frame clones and leaves out a portion. The sample has around 250,000 clones; around 81% are singletons. Sequencing was carried out using PBMCs. The receptor set was obtained from a woman aged 55-75 years in good health and CMV-seropositive.

The chain employs TRBV5-6 and TRBJ1-3; 7 bases line up with TRBD1. Germline V lookup: CDR1 SGHDT, CDR2 YYEEEE. V lost 4 bases and J lost 4; bases outside the gene matches: 8. The CDR3 extends over 15 amino acids. The CDR3 DNA reads TGTGCCAGCAGCGTGGGACAGCCATGGGGAAACACCATATATTTT. Amino acid sequence: CASSVGQPWGNTIYF.

The V and J genes are TRBV19 and TRBJ1-2; TRBD1 matches 7 bases. There are 15 residues in the CDR3. In germline, CDR1 is LNHDA, CDR2 SQIVND (reference sequence). Trimming took 5 bases from V and 4 from J; bases not matched to a gene: 10. The CDR3 DNA follows: TGTGCCAGTAGTGGTACCGGGACAGACCTCTATGGCTACACCTTC. Encoded protein: CASSGTGTDLYGYTF. Drawing the rest from reference TRBV19 and TRBJ1-2, the complete variable domain is DGGITQSPKYLFRKEGQNVTLSCEQNLNHDAMYWYRQDPGQGLRLIYYSQIVNDFQKGDIAEGYSVSREKKESFPLTVTSAQKNPTAFYLCASSGTGTDLYGYTFGSGTRLTVV.

This clone was found a few times. The chain links TRBV28 to TRBJ1-1; TRBD1 is a possible D gene (5 bases). The V end lost 3 bases, the J end lost 12 bases, and 14 bases lay between the germline ends. Germline V lookup: CDR1 MDHEN, CDR2 SYDVKM. The CDR3 runs to 12 residues. CDR3 in DNA: TGTGCCAGCAGTTTGTCCGGAGGGGAAACTTTCTTT. Translating it yields CASSLSGGETFF. Full variable domain (remainder filled in from reference TRBV28 and TRBJ1-1): DVKVTQSSRYLVKRTGEKVFLECVQDMDHENMFWYRQDPGLGLRLIYFSYDVKMKEKGDIPEGYSVSREKKERFSLILESASTNQTSMYLCASSLSGGETFFGQGTRLTVV.

The chain recombines TRBV6-1 with TRBJ1-1; unclear D gene. This CDR3 has 14 amino acids. Germline CDR1 MNHNS, CDR2 SASEGT. V was pared by 1 base and J by 2 bases, with 8 bases between. CDR3 coding DNA: TGTGCCAGCAGTGAAGTCGGTAAAAACACTGAAGCTTTCTTT. It is translated as CASSEVGKNTEAFF.

V and J are TRBV2 and TRBJ2-7, with TRBD2 matching 7 bases. Trimming at V came to 8 bases and at J to 11 bases, leaving 6 bases not matched to a gene. This CDR3 contains 10 residues. Germline V lookup: CDR1 SNHLY, CDR2 FYNNEI. The CDR3 bases are TGTGCCAGCGGGAGGGAGAAGAAGTACTTC. It yields the protein CASGREKKYF.